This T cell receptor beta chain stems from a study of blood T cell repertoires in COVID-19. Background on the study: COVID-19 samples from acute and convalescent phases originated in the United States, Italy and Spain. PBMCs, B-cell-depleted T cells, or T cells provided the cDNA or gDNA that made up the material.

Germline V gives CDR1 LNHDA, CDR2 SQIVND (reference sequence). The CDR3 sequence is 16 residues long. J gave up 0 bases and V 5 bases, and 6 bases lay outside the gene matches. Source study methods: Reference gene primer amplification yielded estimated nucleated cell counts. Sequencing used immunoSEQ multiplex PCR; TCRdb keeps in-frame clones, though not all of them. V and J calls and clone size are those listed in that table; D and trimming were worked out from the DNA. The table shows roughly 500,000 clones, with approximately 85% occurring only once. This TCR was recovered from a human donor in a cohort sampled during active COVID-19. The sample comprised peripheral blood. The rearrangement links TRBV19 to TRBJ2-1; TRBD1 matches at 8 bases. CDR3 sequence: CASSARQGSSYNEQFF. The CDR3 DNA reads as TGTGCCAGTAGTGCTCGACAGGGGAGCTCCTACAATGAGCAGTTCTTC.